The clone carrying this TCR beta chain has more than one count but fewer than ten. The data are from a study of blood T cells in healthy people across ages. A sample-barcoded 5' primer and a J-beta primer mix were used in a second PCR of about 6 to 11 cycles. A single record per CDR3 protein comes from TCRdb applying MiXCR to the 5' RACE reads. This table has 550,000 to 750,000 distinct CDR3 sequences, more than 20% appearing once. Donation came from healthy Caucasian individuals in Russia who were aged roughly 6 to 95. Each donor supplied around 9.9 milliliters of peripheral blood. In each sample, at least 6.5 million PBMCs were isolated. CDR1 KGHSH and CDR2 LQKENI come from the germline V gene. V was cut by 1 base and J by 8 bases, with 9 bases left in between. There are 13 residues in the CDR3.

Sequenced: blood. J is TRBJ2-1 and V is TRBV18; TRBD1 or TRBD2 may be the D gene (6 bases each). The clonotype originates from a man in his 70s in good health. The CDR3 nucleotides read TGTGCCAGCTCACCACAGGGGGGCGATGAGCAGTTCTTC. Its translation: CASSPQGGDEQFF.